This entry lists 29 T cell receptor beta chains sequenced from one sample in a study of early T cells in non-severe SARS-CoV-2 infection. TCRdb re-analysed the 5' RACE reads in MiXCR, keeping a single row per CDR3 protein. The sample yields about 110,000 distinct CDR3 sequences, 12% seen once. The specimen sequenced was whole blood. All receptors derive from an adult who was a healthcare worker with PCR-confirmed SARS-CoV-2 infection or an uninfected control (not recorded which).

This clonotype was recorded many times. The rearrangement joins TRBV3-1 to TRBJ1-5; TRBD1 might be the D (5 bases). The V end was cut by 5 bases, the J end by 4 bases, with 12 bases between. The CDR3 totals 14 residues. CDR1 is LGHDT, CDR2 YNNKEL, per germline (reference sequence). The CDR3 loop is CASSYDGANQPQHF. The CDR3 DNA is TGTGCCAGCAGCTATGACGGGGCAAATCAGCCCCAGCATTTT.

This clonotype counts as medium-sized. This chain uses TRBV29-1 with TRBJ2-7; no reliable D call. Trimming took off 6 bases at V and 4 bases at J, with 16 bases between the two ends. The germline gives CDR1 SQVTM, CDR2 ANQGSEA. This CDR3 spans 13 amino acids. Written as DNA, the CDR3 is TGCAGCGTCTCCGGATCAGAAGAGTACGAGCAGTACTTC. Protein product: CSVSGSEEYEQYF.

This clonotype was picked up many times. V and J are TRBV12-3 or TRBV12-4 and TRBJ1-2; a weak D match, TRBD1 (6 bases). The CDR3 has 16 amino acids. The ends were cut back, 6 bases at V and 5 bases at J, with 22 bases in the middle. The CDR3 is CASRGTREIRGYGYTF. CDR3 nucleotide sequence: TGTGCCAGCAGAGGGACACGGGAAATTCGCGGATATGGCTACACCTTC.

This sequence joins TRBV5-1 and TRBJ1-5; 8 bases are a match to TRBD1. This CDR3 has 15 residues. V was pared by 4 bases and J by 7 bases, with 10 bases of the junction left unmatched. Germline CDR1 is SGHRS and CDR2 is YFSETQ. The CDR3 DNA reads TGCGCCAGCAGCCCGGACAGGGCGATGGGGCAGCCCCAGCATTTT. It codes for CASSPDRAMGQPQHF.

This clonotype was counted only a few times. The V call is TRBV27, the J call TRBJ2-6; possibly TRBD2 for D (6 bases). Trimming stripped 1 base from V and 3 bases from J, with 10 bases between. Per the germline V gene, CDR1 is MNHEY and CDR2 is SMNVEV (reference sequence). This CDR3 contains 16 residues. The CDR3 DNA reads as TGTGCCAGCAGTTTATGGCGGGGTAGTGGGGCCAACGTCCTGACTTTC. Translating gives CASSLWRGSGANVLTF.

This clonotype was recorded a few times. The chain links TRBV20-1 to TRBJ2-1, with D possibly matching TRBD2 (5 bases). Per the germline V gene, CDR1 is DFQATT and CDR2 is SNEGSKA (reference sequence). V lost 3 bases and J lost 0, with 12 bases in between. CDR3 length: 15 residues. CDR3 DNA: TGCAGTGCTAGGGACTTGCGGAGCTCCTACAATGAGCAGTTCTTC. It translates to CSARDLRSSYNEQFF.

This clonotype was found many times. V usage is TRBV5-4 and J usage is TRBJ1-3; weak D call: TRBD1 (6 bases). This CDR3 contains 15 residues. Trimming took 7 bases from V and 1 from J, leaving 15 bases between them. Germline V CDR1 and CDR2: SGHNT, YYREEE (reference sequence). The chain's CDR3 is CASSNRVESGNTIYF. DNA of the CDR3: TGTGCCAGCTCCAACAGGGTTGAGTCTGGAAACACCATATATTTT.

This clonotype was seen ten or more times. The chain recombines TRBV7-6 with TRBJ1-5; 8 bases are shared with TRBD1. This CDR3 has 15 amino acids. V was pared by 2 bases and J by 4 bases, with 4 bases of the junction left unmatched. Germline V gene sequence: CDR1 SGHVS, CDR2 FNYEAQ. Written as DNA, the CDR3 is TGTGCCAGCAGCTTAACAGGGGGTAGTAATCAGCCCCAGCATTTT. Amino acid sequence: CASSLTGGSNQPQHF.

The chain combines TRBV5-1 with TRBJ1-2; unclear D gene. Trimming left V 1 base short and J 4 bases short, with 8 bases between. The germline CDR1 and CDR2 sequences are SGHRS and YFSETQ. The CDR3 is 13 amino acids. For the CDR3, the DNA is TGCGCCAGCAGCTTGCGGCAGAGCTATGGCTACACCTTC. Its protein is CASSLRQSYGYTF.

V and J are TRBV18 and TRBJ1-4; no definite D call. The germline gives CDR1 KGHSH, CDR2 LQKENI. This CDR3 has 12 amino acids. With 3 bases removed from V and 6 bases from J, the gap between germline ends came to 5 bases. This CDR3 is CASSPADEKLFF. CDR3 in DNA: TGTGCCAGCTCACCGGCAGATGAAAAACTGTTTTTT. Full variable domain (rest looked up from reference TRBV18 and TRBJ1-4): NAGVMQNPRHLVRRRGQEARLRCSPMKGHSHVYWYRQLPEEGLKFMVYLQKENIIDESGMPKERFSAEFPKEGPSILRIQQVVRGDSAAYFCASSPADEKLFFGSGTQLSVL.

This clonotype has more than one count but fewer than ten. The chain uses TRBV12-3 or TRBV12-4 and TRBJ2-2; possibly TRBD1 for D (6 bases). V shed 2 bases and J shed 5 bases, with 12 bases lying between them. There are 15 residues in the CDR3. In nucleotides, the CDR3 is TGTGCCAGCAGTTTACAGGGGTTGGGGACCGGGGAGCTGTTTTTT. This translates into CASSLQGLGTGELFF.

The V call is TRBV7-3, the J call TRBJ2-7; D not resolved. The CDR3 runs 12 residues. Trimming removed 5 bases at V and 6 bases at J, with 11 bases between. Looked up from germline, CDR1 is SGHTA and CDR2 is FQGTGA. CDR3 coding DNA: TGTGCCAGCAGCCCCAGTTTCCTCGAGCAGTACTTC. Residues: CASSPSFLEQYF. Combining the CDR3 with reference TRBV7-3 and TRBJ2-7 gives the whole variable domain GAGVSQTPSNKVTEKGKYVELRCDPISGHTALYWYRQSLGQGPEFLIYFQGTGAADDSGLPNDRFFAVRPEGSVSTLKIQRTERGDSAVYLCASSPSFLEQYFGPGTRLTVT.

The chain combines TRBV11-2 with TRBJ2-1, with D possibly TRBD2 on 6 matching bases. Trimming cost V 4 bases and J 5 bases, with 24 bases left between them. The germline gives CDR1 SGHAT, CDR2 FQNNGV. This CDR3 is 18 amino acids long. CDR3 sequence reads: CASSSTPRPRLADNEQFF. In DNA, the CDR3 is TGTGCCAGCAGCTCCACCCCTCGTCCTCGTTTAGCGGACAATGAGCAGTTCTTC.

This clonotype was seen at least ten times. V gene TRBV28 combines with J gene TRBJ2-6; the match to TRBD2 covers 10 bases. The CDR3 runs to 20 residues. Germline values: CDR1 MDHEN, CDR2 SYDVKM. V shed 1 base, J shed 0 bases, and the junction held 9 bases outside the gene matches. The DNA of the CDR3 is TGTGCCAGCAGTTTATTCCGACTAGCGGGTCTCCTCTCTGGGGCCAACGTCCTGACTTTC. Translating gives CASSLFRLAGLLSGANVLTF. The variable domain in full, with the rest retrieved from reference TRBV28 and TRBJ2-6, is DVKVTQSSRYLVKRTGEKVFLECVQDMDHENMFWYRQDPGLGLRLIYFSYDVKMKEKGDIPEGYSVSREKKERFSLILESASTNQTSMYLCASSLFRLAGLLSGANVLTFGAGSRLTVL.

The chain combines TRBV20-1 with TRBJ2-2; 8 bases align to TRBD1. The CDR3 is 15 amino acids. CDR1 is DFQATT, CDR2 SNEGSKA, per germline (reference sequence). V was clipped by 5 bases and J by 7 bases; unmatched bases: 12. The CDR3 is CSAPLRDRRNGELFF. The DNA of the CDR3 is TGCAGTGCTCCTCTGCGGGACAGGCGGAACGGGGAGCTGTTTTTT.

In this sample, this clonotype turned up many times. This chain links TRBV20-1 with TRBJ2-5; 10 bases are shared with TRBD1. Germline assignment: CDR1 DFQATT and CDR2 SNEGSKA (reference sequence). The length of the CDR3 is 17 residues. The V gene end was trimmed by 6 bases and the J gene end by 0 bases; junction bases not matched to a gene: 13. The CDR3 region has the DNA TGCAGTGCCACCAGGGACAGGGGCAATCTGTACCAAGAGACCCAGTACTTC. Its protein product is CSATRDRGNLYQETQYF.

V usage is TRBV28 and J usage is TRBJ2-1; 7 nucleotides align to TRBD2. V lost 5 bases and J lost 9; bases outside the gene matches: 13. There are 15 residues in the CDR3. CDR1 and CDR2 (germline): MDHEN, SYDVKM. CDR3 in DNA: TGTGCCAGCAGTCCTCTAACGGGAGGCGTGAGTGAGCAGTTCTTC. Translation: CASSPLTGGVSEQFF. Variable domain in full (rest from reference TRBV28 and TRBJ2-1): DVKVTQSSRYLVKRTGEKVFLECVQDMDHENMFWYRQDPGLGLRLIYFSYDVKMKEKGDIPEGYSVSREKKERFSLILESASTNQTSMYLCASSPLTGGVSEQFFGPGTRLTVL.

In its sample, this clonotype was seen many times. V usage is TRBV5-1 and J usage is TRBJ2-3; 8 bases align to TRBD2. J was trimmed by 2 bases and V by 2 bases; bases with no gene match: 13. The CDR3 sequence is 18 residues long. CDR1 is SGHRS and CDR2 is YFSETQ in the germline V gene. The CDR3 DNA is TGCGCCAGCAGCTTCCACTCATGGAGCGGGGGAGTCACAGATACGCAGTATTTT. As protein: CASSFHSWSGGVTDTQYF.

Only a few counts were recorded for this clonotype. J is TRBJ1-1 and V is TRBV6-2 or TRBV6-3; 7 bases are a match to TRBD1. Germline CDR1 MNHEY, CDR2 SVGEGT. The J segment lost 4 bases and the V segment lost 2 bases, leaving 4 bases of the junction unmatched. This CDR3 has 14 residues. CDR3 nucleotide sequence: TGTGCCAGCAGTTACGGACAGGAGTTCACTGAAGCTTTCTTT. Protein sequence: CASSYGQEFTEAFF.

This clonotype has only a few counts. The rearrangement links TRBV7-2 to TRBJ1-5; D is unresolved. The CDR3 has 17 residues. The germline CDR1 and CDR2 sequences are SGHTA and FQGNSA. V lost 1 base to trimming and J lost 0 bases, with 13 bases between them. The CDR3 region has the DNA TGTGCCAGCAGCTTAGGAATGGAGATCTATAGCAATCAGCCCCAGCATTTT. Its translation is CASSLGMEIYSNQPQHF.

This chain links TRBV11-2 with TRBJ2-2, with D unclear. The CDR3 spans 13 residues. Trimming cost V 2 bases and J 5 bases, with 6 bases left between them. Germline CDR1 and CDR2: SGHAT and FQNNGV. Written as DNA, the CDR3 is TGTGCCAGCAGCTTACAAGGAACCGGGGAGCTGTTTTTT. It specifies CASSLQGTGELFF.

V usage is TRBV2 and J usage is TRBJ2-1, with 7 bases identical to TRBD1. Trimming took 7 bases from V and 3 from J; bases not matched to a gene: 6. Germline-derived CDR1 and CDR2 are SNHLY and FYNNEI. The CDR3 is 14 amino acids. This chain's CDR3 is CASIADRLYNEQFF. The DNA of the CDR3 is TGTGCCAGCATCGCGGACAGGCTCTACAATGAGCAGTTCTTC. Complete variable domain (other parts from reference TRBV2 and TRBJ2-1): EPEVTQTPSHQVTQMGQEVILRCVPISNHLYFYWYRQILGQKVEFLVSFYNNEISEKSEIFDDQFSVERPDGSNFTLKIRSTKLEDSAMYFCASIADRLYNEQFFGPGTRLTVL.

This clonotype was seen repeatedly, ten times or more. The genes are TRBV7-9 and TRBJ2-7; the D gene is possibly TRBD2 (6 bases). V shed 1 base and J shed 2 bases, with 15 bases lying between them. The CDR3 spans 16 residues. Germline CDR1 and CDR2: SEHNR and FQNEAQ (reference sequence). Written as DNA, the CDR3 is TGTGCCAGCAGCTTAGAAGATCGGGGGTATCCCTACGAGCAGTACTTC. It yields the protein CASSLEDRGYPYEQYF.

This clonotype was seen more than once but under ten times. The chain carries TRBV29-1 and TRBJ2-7; TRBD1 matches 8 bases. V lost 5 bases, J lost 1 base, and 13 bases stayed unmatched. Germline loops: CDR1 SQVTM, CDR2 ANQGSEA. The CDR3 runs to 16 residues. CDR3 DNA sequence: TGCAGCGTTTCCTGGGGCCGGGACAGGAGATCCTACGAGCAGTACTTC. This gives the protein CSVSWGRDRRSYEQYF.

This clonotype was seen repeatedly, ten times or more. The gene calls are TRBV5-6 and TRBJ1-1; D not certain. CDR3 size: 14 residues. CDR1 SGHDT and CDR2 YYEEEE come from the germline V gene. Trimming stripped 0 bases from V and 1 base from J, with 7 bases between. CDR3 loop: CASSLAGPNTEAFF. DNA of the CDR3: TGTGCCAGCAGCTTGGCCGGGCCGAACACTGAAGCTTTCTTT.

There are a few counts of this clonotype. This chain connects TRBV29-1 to TRBJ2-1, with D possibly being TRBD2 (5 bases). The V and J ends lost 2 bases and 10 bases respectively, with 21 bases between them. Germline V gene data show CDR1 as SQVTM and CDR2 as ANQGSEA. This CDR3 is built from 15 residues. The DNA for the CDR3 is TGCAGCGTTGAATATCGGGCTAGCCGTAATGCAGAGCAGTTCTTC. Its protein product is CSVEYRASRNAEQFF.

The CDR3 loop reads CSVTGTQETQYF. Written as DNA, the CDR3 is TGCAGCGTTACCGGGACTCAAGAGACCCAGTACTTC. The chain links TRBV29-1 to TRBJ2-5, with D perhaps matching TRBD2 (6 bases). Germline loops: CDR1 SQVTM, CDR2 ANQGSEA. There are 12 residues in the CDR3. V lost 5 bases and J lost 2, with 9 bases in between.

This chain uses TRBV5-8 with TRBJ2-3; 11 bases match TRBD2. V dropped 4 bases and J dropped 4; count of bases not matched to a gene: 5. The CDR3 contains 15 residues. The germline V gene has CDR1 SGHTS and CDR2 YDEGEE. The CDR3: CASSLRTSGSDTQYF. CDR3 nucleotide sequence: TGTGCCAGCAGCCTACGGACTAGCGGGTCAGATACGCAGTATTTT. The full variable domain, in which reference TRBV5-8 and TRBJ2-3 provide the parts outside the CDR3, is EAGVTQSPTHLIKTRGQQATLRCSPISGHTSVYWYQQALGLGLQFLLWYDEGEERNRGNFPPRFSGRQFPNYSSELNVNALELEDSALYLCASSLRTSGSDTQYFGPGTRLTVL.

This clonotype was detected ten times or more. The CDR3 bases are TGTGCCAGCAGCTTAACGGGTCACGGGGACGAGCAGTACTTC. It codes for CASSLTGHGDEQYF. J is TRBJ2-7 and V is TRBV7-6, with D tentatively TRBD2 (5 bases). This CDR3 comprises 14 residues. Trimming took 2 bases from V and 5 from J, leaving 13 bases between them. Looked up from germline, CDR1 is SGHVS and CDR2 is FNYEAQ. The full variable domain, rest sourced from reference TRBV7-6 and TRBJ2-7, is GAGVSQSPRYKVTKRGQDVALRCDPISGHVSLYWYRQALGQGPEFLTYFNYEAQQDKSGLPNDRFSAERPEGSISTLTIQRTEQRDSAMYRCASSLTGHGDEQYFGPGTRLTVT.